These 20 T cell receptor beta chains share one sample of origin, sequenced in a study of response to subunit inactivated influenza vaccine. Each CDR3 protein is one row after TCRdb ran MiXCR on the RT-PCR reads. The sample includes around 750,000 distinct CDR3 sequences, 21% of them seen just once. The source was PBMCs from blood, collected roughly 5 days after vaccination. The receptors shown here come from a man between 50 and 59 years old who received an inactivated influenza vaccine.

The chain combines TRBV6-2 or TRBV6-3 with TRBJ2-1; 9 bases align to TRBD1. CDR1 is MNHEY and CDR2 is SVGEGT in the germline V gene. J lost 1 base, V lost 6 bases, and 10 bases had no gene match. CDR3 length equals 17 residues. The CDR3, as DNA: TGTGCCAGCAGACCCAAGGCCGGGACAGGGTCCTACAATGAGCAGTTCTTC. Amino acid sequence: CASRPKAGTGSYNEQFF.

This clonotype was detected a few times. The chain employs TRBV24-1 and TRBJ2-1; D remains ambiguous. From germline, CDR1 is KGHDR and CDR2 SFDVKD. The CDR3 consists of 13 residues. The V and J ends lost 4 bases and 8 bases respectively, with 11 bases between them. Here the CDR3 reads CATSDQHMDEQFF. The CDR3 DNA sequence: TGTGCCACCAGTGACCAGCACATGGATGAGCAGTTCTTC.

The chain employs TRBV7-3 and TRBJ2-7, with 7 bases identical to TRBD1. V trimming: 3 bases; J trimming: 1 base; junction bases outside the gene matches: 12. The V gene's germline CDR1 is SGHTA and CDR2 FQGTGA. The CDR3 consists of 17 residues. CDR3 sequence reads: CASSFQDRQIYSYEQYF. The CDR3 nucleotides read TGTGCCAGCAGCTTCCAGGACAGGCAAATTTATTCCTACGAGCAGTACTTC. Full variable domain (outside the CDR3, taken from reference TRBV7-3 and TRBJ2-7): GAGVSQTPSNKVTEKGKYVELRCDPISGHTALYWYRQSLGQGPEFLIYFQGTGAADDSGLPNDRFFAVRPEGSVSTLKIQRTERGDSAVYLCASSFQDRQIYSYEQYFGPGTRLTVT.

This clonotype was seen just once. The chain carries TRBV20-1 and TRBJ2-3; D gene unclear. From germline, CDR1 is DFQATT and CDR2 SNEGSKA (reference sequence). This CDR3 has 15 amino acids. V lost 0 bases, J lost 2 bases, and 12 bases lay in between. For the CDR3, the DNA is TGCAGTGCTAGAGATCGTGCCAGGAACACAGATACGCAGTATTTT. The encoded protein is CSARDRARNTDTQYF.

The J gene is TRBJ2-7, the V gene TRBV6-5, with D possibly matching TRBD1 (5 bases). Germline V gives CDR1 MNHEY, CDR2 SVGAGI. The CDR3 is 16 amino acids. V shed 0 bases and J shed 1 base, with 13 bases lying between them. The CDR3 DNA follows: TGTGCCAGCAGTTACTCGTTCAGGGCAGTGTCCTACGAGCAGTACTTC. This translates into CASSYSFRAVSYEQYF.

This clonotype was observed a few times. The chain employs TRBV11-2 and TRBJ2-3, with 10 bases fitting TRBD2. This CDR3 has 19 residues. The germline gives CDR1 SGHAT, CDR2 FQNNGV. V dropped 1 base and J dropped 3; count of bases not matched to a gene: 13. The CDR3 region is CASSLGFGAGGPRTDTQYF. The DNA for the CDR3 is TGTGCCAGCAGCTTAGGGTTTGGAGCGGGAGGGCCCAGGACAGATACGCAGTATTTT. Complete variable domain (other parts from reference TRBV11-2 and TRBJ2-3): EAGVAQSPRYKIIEKRQSVAFWCNPISGHATLYWYQQILGQGPKLLIQFQNNGVVDDSQLPKDRFSAERLKGVDSTLKIQPAKLEDSAVYLCASSLGFGAGGPRTDTQYFGPGTRLTVL.

The chain uses TRBV6-2 or TRBV6-3 and TRBJ2-1, with D possibly being TRBD2 (7 bases). In germline, CDR1 is MNHEY, CDR2 SVGEGT. This CDR3 is 15 amino acids long. Trimming removed 7 bases from V and 6 bases from J, with 19 bases in between. CDR3 loop: CASIRGGGLTNEQFF. CDR3 coding DNA: TGTGCCAGCATTAGGGGGGGCGGTTTGACCAATGAGCAGTTCTTC.

This clonotype appeared many times. The chain links TRBV20-1 to TRBJ2-2, with TRBD1 as a possible D gene (6 bases). In germline, CDR1 is DFQATT, CDR2 SNEGSKA (reference sequence). The CDR3 totals 14 residues. Trimming took off 8 bases at V and 6 bases at J, with 19 bases between the two ends. DNA for the CDR3: TGCAGTCCAACACAGGGCTTAGGCGCCGGGGAGCTGTTTTTT. The encoded protein is CSPTQGLGAGELFF.

This clonotype was counted ten times or more. V usage is TRBV7-2 and J usage is TRBJ1-6; D uncertain. V lost 4 bases and J lost 4, with 5 bases in between. The CDR3 contains 13 residues. Germline V gene sequence: CDR1 SGHTA, CDR2 FQGNSA. CDR3 in DNA: TGTGCCAGCAGCTCGGATTATAATTCACCCCTCCACTTT. Its translation is CASSSDYNSPLHF.

This clonotype showed up many times. This sequence joins TRBV20-1 and TRBJ2-3; 8 nucleotides line up with TRBD2. V trimming: 1 base; J trimming: 7 bases; junction bases outside the gene matches: 10. The V gene's germline CDR1 is DFQATT and CDR2 SNEGSKA (reference sequence). CDR3 length: 15 residues. CDR3 sequence: CSARGVAGSLHTQYF. CDR3 nucleotide sequence: TGCAGTGCTAGAGGGGTAGCGGGAAGTCTGCATACGCAGTATTTT.

The genes are TRBV9 and TRBJ2-1, with D maybe TRBD2 (6 bases). The CDR3 loop spans 16 amino acids. Per germline, CDR1 SGDLS and CDR2 YYNGEE. Trimming took off 0 bases at V and 4 bases at J, with 14 bases between the two ends. CDR3 nucleotides: TGTGCCAGCAGCGTAGGATCAAGCGGGCTTTACAATGAGCAGTTCTTC. It codes for CASSVGSSGLYNEQFF.

This clonotype was observed a handful of times. V gene TRBV6-1 combines with J gene TRBJ2-1; TRBD2 matches at 7 bases. Germline lookup yields CDR1 MNHNS and CDR2 SASEGT. This CDR3 has 14 amino acids. Trimming at V came to 5 bases and at J to 6 bases, leaving 7 bases not matched to a gene. The CDR3 protein is CASSHPRLANEQFF. CDR3 DNA sequence: TGTGCCAGCAGTCATCCCCGACTAGCCAATGAGCAGTTCTTC.

This chain connects TRBV12-3 or TRBV12-4 to TRBJ2-7; 10 positions match TRBD1. The J segment lost 2 bases and the V segment lost 2 bases, leaving 12 bases of the junction unmatched. The CDR3 has 18 amino acids. DNA of the CDR3: TGTGCCAGCAGTTTATTTTGGCCGGGACAGGGGTCGGCCTACGAGCAGTACTTC. Translating it yields CASSLFWPGQGSAYEQYF.

This chain links TRBV7-2 with TRBJ2-7, with a weak D call TRBD2 (6 bases). Looked up from germline, CDR1 is SGHTA and CDR2 is FQGNSA. CDR3 size: 15 residues. Trimming took 5 bases from V and 2 from J, leaving 16 bases between them. The CDR3 region is CASSIGGTSTYEQYF. The CDR3 coding sequence is TGTGCCAGCAGCATAGGTGGGACTTCCACCTACGAGCAGTACTTC. The full variable domain, in which reference TRBV7-2 and TRBJ2-7 provide the parts outside the CDR3, is GAGVSQSPSNKVTEKGKDVELRCDPISGHTALYWYRQSLGQGLEFLIYFQGNSAPDKSGLPSDRFSAERTGGSVSTLTIQRTQQEDSAVYLCASSIGGTSTYEQYFGPGTRLTVT.

The rearrangement uses TRBV7-8 and TRBJ1-1; D might be TRBD1 (5 bases). The V gene lost 7 bases and the J gene lost 1 base, with 13 bases spanning the gap. CDR1 is SGHVS, CDR2 FQNEAQ, per germline. The CDR3 contains 14 residues. CDR3 amino acids: CASKSGTGNTEAFF. The CDR3, as DNA: TGTGCCAGCAAATCCGGGACGGGGAACACTGAAGCTTTCTTT.

The rearrangement uses TRBV29-1 and TRBJ2-5; 12 positions match TRBD1. Germline loops: CDR1 SQVTM, CDR2 ANQGSEA. Germline trimming cut 6 bases from V and 5 bases from J; bases unmatched to any gene: 10. The length of the CDR3 is 15 residues. The CDR3 spells CSVASGTGGFETQYF. The CDR3 DNA reads TGCAGCGTCGCATCCGGGACAGGGGGCTTCGAGACCCAGTACTTC.

This clonotype was detected a few times. V and J are TRBV7-9 and TRBJ2-5, with TRBD1 identical over 7 bases. The CDR3 is 14 amino acids. Per germline, CDR1 SEHNR and CDR2 FQNEAQ (reference sequence). The junction had 6 bases not matched to a gene; V was cut back by 6 bases and J by 2 bases. The CDR3 DNA sequence: TGTGCCAGCAGGATGACAGGGACGCAAGAGACCCAGTACTTC. Translating gives CASRMTGTQETQYF.

This chain joins TRBV5-1 and TRBJ2-1; 11 nucleotides line up with TRBD2. The V and J ends lost 0 bases and 7 bases, in that order; junction bases with no gene match: 9. Germline values: CDR1 SGHRS, CDR2 YFSETQ. CDR3 size: 17 residues. CDR3 in amino acids: CASSLAWGTSGKNEQFF. In nucleotides, the CDR3 is TGCGCCAGCAGCTTGGCTTGGGGGACTAGCGGTAAAAATGAGCAGTTCTTC.

This clonotype was seen at least ten times. This chain links TRBV12-3 or TRBV12-4 with TRBJ2-1; TRBD1 matches at 8 bases. The length of the CDR3 is 16 residues. The trim removed 8 bases at V and 3 bases at J, leaving 12 bases unmatched. CDR3 nucleotides: TGTGCCAGCCGCTTGGGGCAGGGGGCAAACTACAATGAGCAGTTCTTC. Its translation is CASRLGQGANYNEQFF.

The gene calls are TRBV6-2 or TRBV6-3 and TRBJ2-7; D is perhaps TRBD1 (5 bases). The CDR3 covers 15 residues. CDR1 is MNHEY and CDR2 is SVGEGT in the germline V gene. V was shortened by 7 bases and J by 2 bases, with 18 bases between the two germline ends. CDR3 region: CASTAPGQGTYEQYF. In DNA form, the CDR3 reads TGTGCCAGCACCGCCCCAGGGCAGGGCACCTACGAGCAGTACTTC.